The 29 T cell receptor beta chains below were found in one sample sequenced in a study of early T cells in non-severe SARS-CoV-2 infection. TCRdb redid the calling of the 5' RACE reads with MiXCR, one entry per CDR3 protein. Among more than 65,000 distinct CDR3 sequences, approximately 12% were seen once, and the ten largest hold roughly 1.2%. The sequenced sample consisted of whole blood. These receptors came from an adult who was a healthcare worker with PCR-confirmed SARS-CoV-2 infection or an uninfected control (not recorded which).

In its sample, this clonotype was seen many times. The CDR3 reads CASTLSSGVPDTQYF. CDR3 DNA sequence: TGTGCCAGCACCCTATCTAGCGGGGTTCCAGATACGCAGTATTTT. The chain couples TRBV7-2 to TRBJ2-3; 9 nucleotides match TRBD2. The germline gives CDR1 SGHTA, CDR2 FQGNSA. Trimming at V came to 7 bases and at J to 4 bases, leaving 9 bases not matched to a gene. The CDR3 loop spans 15 amino acids.

The table lists this clonotype with many counts. The chain is built from TRBV18 and TRBJ2-6; no definite D call. There are 17 residues in the CDR3. Trimming pared 0 bases from V and 2 bases from J, leaving 11 bases between. In germline, CDR1 is KGHSH, CDR2 LQKENI. The DNA of the CDR3 is TGTGCCAGCTCACCACCGTATGCAGTGGCTGGGGCCAACGTCCTGACTTTC. Translation gives CASSPPYAVAGANVLTF. Filled out from reference TRBV18 and TRBJ2-6, the complete variable domain reads NAGVMQNPRHLVRRRGQEARLRCSPMKGHSHVYWYRQLPEEGLKFMVYLQKENIIDESGMPKERFSAEFPKEGPSILRIQQVVRGDSAAYFCASSPPYAVAGANVLTFGAGSRLTVL.

J is TRBJ2-5 and V is TRBV12-5, with no clear D. V was clipped by 2 bases and J by 2 bases, with 3 bases between them. Germline V gene data show CDR1 as LGHNT and CDR2 as FRNRAP. This CDR3 is 12 amino acids long. CDR3 residues: CASGLFQETQYF. In DNA form, the CDR3 reads TGTGCTAGTGGTTTGTTTCAAGAGACCCAGTACTTC. The variable domain in full, completed from reference TRBV12-5 and TRBJ2-5, reads DARVTQTPRHKVTEMGQEVTMRCQPILGHNTVFWYRQTMMQGLELLAYFRNRAPLDDSGMPKDRFSAEMPDATLATLKIQPSEPRDSAVYFCASGLFQETQYFGPGTRLLVL.

This clonotype was detected many times. The rearrangement uses TRBV3-1 and TRBJ2-1, with TRBD2 matching over 9 bases. Trimming removed 2 bases from V and 5 bases from J; junction bases left unmatched: 7. This CDR3 region has 16 residues. The germline V gene has CDR1 LGHDT and CDR2 YNNKEL (reference sequence). CDR3 loop: CASSQYAGGVDNEQFF. CDR3 DNA: TGTGCCAGCAGCCAATACGCGGGAGGGGTCGACAATGAGCAGTTCTTC.

The sample holds many counts of this clonotype. The rearrangement joins TRBV20-1 to TRBJ2-3; TRBD2 matches at 9 bases. The germline V gene has CDR1 DFQATT and CDR2 SNEGSKA (reference sequence). The V segment lost 3 bases and the J segment 3 bases; nucleotides outside the gene matches: 4. The length of the CDR3 is 14 residues. CDR3 loop: CSASSSGMTDTQYF. The CDR3 DNA is TGCAGTGCTAGCTCTAGCGGGATGACAGATACGCAGTATTTT.

The CDR3 region has the DNA TGCAGTGCTAGGCCTCCGTCCACTGAAGCTTTCTTT. This translates into CSARPPSTEAFF. The chain carries TRBV20-1 and TRBJ1-1; D not resolved. This CDR3 is 12 amino acids long. The germline V gene has CDR1 DFQATT and CDR2 SNEGSKA (reference sequence). Trimming took off 3 bases at V and 4 bases at J, with 9 bases between the two ends.

V is TRBV12-3 or TRBV12-4 and J is TRBJ1-6; 7 bases agree with TRBD1. This CDR3 spans 15 amino acids. J was trimmed by 2 bases and V by 6 bases; bases with no gene match: 4. The CDR3 loop reads CASSRTGAYNSPLHF. Here the CDR3 DNA reads TGTGCCAGCAGCAGGACAGGAGCCTATAATTCACCCCTCCACTTT.

This clonotype was found many times. This chain joins TRBV27 and TRBJ2-7, with TRBD1 matching over 9 bases. The V and J ends lost 6 bases and 0 bases, in that order; junction bases with no gene match: 15. CDR1 is MNHEY and CDR2 is SMNVEV in the germline V gene (reference sequence). This CDR3 has 18 amino acids. In DNA, the CDR3 is TGTGCCAGCAGCCCACGAAGCACCGGGACAGGGCGCTCCTACGAGCAGTACTTC. Its protein product is CASSPRSTGTGRSYEQYF.

This clonotype was observed at least ten times. The rearrangement uses TRBV29-1 and TRBJ1-2; tentative D call: TRBD1 (5 bases). Germline CDR1 is SQVTM and CDR2 is ANQGSEA. Trimming stripped 5 bases from V and 7 bases from J, with 17 bases between. This CDR3 is built from 13 residues. The CDR3 coding sequence is TGCAGCGTTCCCTCCCGGGGGGGGAGTGGCTACACCTTC. Its translation: CSVPSRGGSGYTF.

This clonotype was detected many times. The chain couples TRBV6-5 to TRBJ2-1, with 10 positions matching TRBD2. CDR3 length equals 15 residues. Trimming at V came to 1 base and at J to 7 bases, leaving 4 bases not matched to a gene. The V gene's germline CDR1 is MNHEY and CDR2 SVGAGI. The CDR3 DNA sequence: TGTGCCAGCAGTTACTTCAGCGGGAGGGGGAATGAGCAGTTCTTC. This gives the protein CASSYFSGRGNEQFF.

This clonotype was found many times. V gene TRBV28 combines with J gene TRBJ1-4, with D hard to call. V was pared by 6 bases and J by 1 base, with 6 bases between. The CDR3 spans 13 residues. Germline loops: CDR1 MDHEN, CDR2 SYDVKM. The chain's CDR3 is CASSPRTNEKLFF. In DNA, the CDR3 is TGTGCCAGCAGCCCCCGAACTAATGAAAAACTGTTTTTT.

There are a few counts of this clonotype. This sequence joins TRBV12-3 or TRBV12-4 and TRBJ2-1; no reliable D call. This CDR3 region has 14 residues. The V and J ends lost 1 base and 7 bases respectively, with 11 bases between them. The CDR3 loop reads CASSLEGSSNEQFF. Here the CDR3 DNA reads TGTGCCAGCAGTTTAGAAGGATCGTCTAATGAGCAGTTCTTC.

This clonotype has a count of ten or more. The CDR3 sequence is CASSPTSGLGETQYF. CDR3 bases: TGTGCCAGCAGCCCCACTAGCGGCCTAGGGGAGACCCAGTACTTC. The V gene is TRBV12-3 or TRBV12-4, the J gene TRBJ2-5; 8 bases are a match to TRBD2. The CDR3 length is 15 residues. With 6 bases clipped from V and 5 bases from J, the junction kept 11 bases outside the gene matches.

This clonotype was detected ten times or more. The rearrangement joins TRBV11-2 to TRBJ2-2; 8 bases agree with TRBD2. The CDR3 is 18 residues long. Germline CDR1 and CDR2: SGHAT and FQNNGV. V was clipped by 5 bases and J by 1 base; unmatched bases: 12. The DNA for the CDR3 is TGTGCCAGCAGCCCCGGAAGGTCTAGCGGGTTGAACACCGGGGAGCTGTTTTTT. This gives the protein CASSPGRSSGLNTGELFF.

This clonotype was seen only once. The DNA is omitted, as the CDR3 cannot be located on it reliably, and the CDR3 follows TCRdb's listing. This chain joins TRBV7-9 and TRBJ2-2. Germline V gene sequence: CDR1 SEHNR, CDR2 FQNEAQ (reference sequence). The CDR3 length is 15 residues, termini included. The CDR3 is CASSLGANTGELFFF.

This clonotype has just one count. The chain couples TRBV20-1 to TRBJ1-4; D gene uncertain. The CDR3 is 14 amino acids. CDR1 is DFQATT and CDR2 is SNEGSKA in the germline V gene (reference sequence). V lost 6 bases and J lost 6, with 17 bases in between. This CDR3 is CSAPRGEKDEKLFF. The DNA of the CDR3 is TGCAGTGCCCCGCGAGGAGAGAAAGATGAAAAACTGTTTTTT.

This clonotype was found a few times. The chain employs TRBV5-4 and TRBJ2-4; tentative D call: TRBD1 (6 bases). Trimming cost V 2 bases and J 0 bases, with 15 bases left between them. The CDR3 spans 17 residues. Per germline, CDR1 SGHNT and CDR2 YYREEE (reference sequence). The chain's CDR3 is CASSFLTGPLAKNIQYF. DNA of the CDR3: TGTGCCAGCAGCTTCTTAACAGGGCCGCTAGCCAAAAACATTCAGTACTTC.

This clonotype was detected many times. The rearrangement links TRBV5-1 to TRBJ2-7; D not certain. The CDR3 length is 14 residues. Germline V gene sequence: CDR1 SGHRS, CDR2 YFSETQ. Trimming stripped 1 base from V and 2 bases from J, with 10 bases between. CDR3 residues: CASSLPSVPYEQYF. In DNA form, the CDR3 reads TGCGCCAGCAGCTTGCCAAGCGTTCCCTACGAGCAGTACTTC.

The DNA for the CDR3 is TGCAGTGCTCCAAGGACTAGCGGGTCCTACAATGAGCAGTTCTTC. Translating it yields CSAPRTSGSYNEQFF. V gene TRBV20-1 combines with J gene TRBJ2-1; 11 bases are shared with TRBD2. The ends lost 5 bases at V and 1 base at J; junction bases unmatched: 4. The CDR3 spans 15 residues. Germline V gene sequence: CDR1 DFQATT, CDR2 SNEGSKA (reference sequence).

The chain has TRBV12-3 or TRBV12-4 and TRBJ2-7; the match to TRBD1 covers 9 bases. The V and J ends lost 4 bases and 9 bases, in that order; junction bases with no gene match: 4. This CDR3 spans 12 amino acids. The DNA for the CDR3 is TGTGCCAGCAGTTGGACAGGGGATGGGCAGTACTTC. Its translation: CASSWTGDGQYF.

This clonotype has ten or more counts. The rearrangement links TRBV5-1 to TRBJ2-4; weak D call: TRBD1 (6 bases). V was trimmed by 4 bases and J by 2 bases, leaving 10 bases between them. Germline assignment: CDR1 SGHRS and CDR2 YFSETQ. CDR3 size: 14 residues. CDR3 DNA: TGCGCCAGCAGCCCCGGGACACCCAAAAACATTCAGTACTTC. Residues: CASSPGTPKNIQYF.

The V and J genes are TRBV12-3 or TRBV12-4 and TRBJ2-5, with TRBD2 matching 10 bases. The CDR3 has 16 amino acids. With V trimmed by 4 bases and J by 4 bases, 9 bases remained unmatched. As DNA, the CDR3 is TGTGCCAGCAGTTCCCATCGTAGCGGGAGGAGAGAGACCCAGTACTTC. It encodes CASSSHRSGRRETQYF.

This clonotype was seen repeatedly, ten times or more. V gene TRBV20-1 combines with J gene TRBJ1-1, with unresolved D. This CDR3 is built from 13 residues. The germline V gene encodes CDR1 DFQATT and CDR2 SNEGSKA (reference sequence). V was pared by 3 bases and J by 7 bases, with 15 bases between. In nucleotides, the CDR3 is TGCAGTGCTAGGACCCAAGGGATGGGTGAAGCTTTCTTT. Protein sequence: CSARTQGMGEAFF.

This clonotype was seen many times. This chain uses TRBV6-2 or TRBV6-3 with TRBJ2-1, with 10 bases fitting TRBD2. The CDR3 totals 16 residues. Trimming took 8 bases from V and 7 from J; bases not matched to a gene: 14. The V gene's germline CDR1 is MNHEY and CDR2 SVGEGT. CDR3 DNA: TGTGCCAGCGCATCAAGGGTAGCGGGGGGTTGGAATGAGCAGTTCTTC. Translating gives CASASRVAGGWNEQFF.

This clonotype was found many times. The chain recombines TRBV2 with TRBJ2-5; D is tentatively TRBD1 or TRBD2 (5 bases each). The CDR3 consists of 14 residues. V dropped 7 bases and J dropped 1 base, with 13 bases sitting between them. The V gene's germline CDR1 is SNHLY and CDR2 FYNNEI. This chain's CDR3 is CASNLAGSQETQYF. The CDR3 nucleotides read TGTGCCAGCAACTTAGCAGGGAGCCAAGAGACCCAGTACTTC.

This clonotype was recorded a few times. The conserved closing phenylalanine or tryptophan is absent in this CDR3, likely reflecting a read error. The V call is TRBV18, the J call TRBJ2-1; tentative D call: TRBD2 (6 bases). The V and J ends lost 3 bases and 7 bases respectively, with 19 bases between them. Germline CDR1 KGHSH, CDR2 LQKENI. The CDR3 spans 16 residues. The CDR3 sequence is CASSPPSGRLKNEQFS. CDR3 in DNA: TGTGCCAGCTCACCCCCTAGTGGGAGGCTAAAAAATGAGCAGTTCTCC.

Note on this clonotype: This may be a read error, as it is one base from a much larger clone. CDR3 loop: CASSSPGQSEAFF. CDR3 coding DNA: TGTGCCAGCAGTTCCCCAGGGCAGTCTGAAGCTTTCTTT. This rearrangement joins TRBV28 to TRBJ1-1; tentative D call: TRBD1 (5 bases). This CDR3 has 13 amino acids. CDR1 is MDHEN and CDR2 is SYDVKM in the germline V gene. V was cut by 4 bases and J by 6 bases, with 12 bases left in between.

This clonotype came up a few times. The chain joins TRBV9 to TRBJ2-1; 10 bases are a match to TRBD2. The germline CDR1 and CDR2 sequences are SGDLS and YYNGEE. Germline trimming cut 2 bases from V and 9 bases from J; bases unmatched to any gene: 8. The CDR3 runs to 15 residues. CDR3 in amino acids: CASSVTSGRAGEQFF. CDR3 nucleotide sequence: TGTGCCAGCAGCGTCACGAGCGGGAGGGCCGGTGAGCAGTTCTTC. Full variable domain (rest looked up from reference TRBV9 and TRBJ2-1): DSGVTQTPKHLITATGQRVTLRCSPRSGDLSVYWYQQSLDQGLQFLIQYYNGEERAKGNILERFSAQQFPDLHSELNLSSLELGDSALYFCASSVTSGRAGEQFFGPGTRLTVL.

Many counts were recorded for this clonotype. This chain uses TRBV29-1 with TRBJ1-2, with unresolved D. Germline assignment: CDR1 SQVTM and CDR2 ANQGSEA. Trimming shortened V by 6 bases and J by 8 bases, and 10 bases separated the two germline ends. This CDR3 is 10 amino acids long. The CDR3 spells CSVKVGGYTF. DNA for the CDR3: TGCAGCGTGAAGGTGGGAGGCTACACCTTC.